The source of this T cell receptor (beta chain) is a study of T cell changes during pregnancy in multiple sclerosis. The CDR3 is made up of 14 amino acids. V was clipped by 8 bases and J by 4 bases, with 14 bases between them. Germline V gives CDR1 ENHRY, CDR2 SYGVKD. The protocol was immunoSEQ multiplex PCR, while the TCRdb copy is restricted to in-frame clones and leaves out a portion. Among some 77,000 clones listed, roughly 91% were seen once. The sequencing here drew on peripheral blood, taken after pregnancy. The sequence derives from a female donor in good health, enrolled as a control in a pregnancy study. The genes are TRBV10-3 and TRBJ2-2; the D gene is possibly TRBD2 (7 bases). CDR3 bases: TGTGCCATCGGGGGGGCAAAGTCCACCGGGGAGCTGTTTTTT. This encodes CAIGGAKSTGELFF.